This TCR beta chain was recorded in a study of cytomegalovirus exposure and HLA in healthy donors. Findings and caveats of the study: The study designated 150 to 200 TCR beta chains cytomegalovirus-associated.

As regards this clone: Its antigen remains unknown.

The PCR had 60 Vbeta and 13 Jbeta primers. Libraries were prepared by immunoSEQ multiplex PCR; TCRdb keeps only in-frame clonotypes and omits some of them. The sample includes 110,000 to 150,000 clones, around three quarters of them seen just once. CDR3 length: 11 residues. Germline assignment: CDR1 LNHDA and CDR2 SQIVND (reference sequence). Trimming removed 4 bases at V and 6 bases at J, with 7 bases between. The sequenced sample consisted of PBMCs. V and J are TRBV19 and TRBJ2-7, with D possibly TRBD1 on 6 matching bases. This receptor was identified in a young man in good health and CMV-seronegative. The CDR3 region has the DNA TGTGCCAGTAGTACAGGGGTCGAGCAGTACTTC. Translation: CASSTGVEQYF.